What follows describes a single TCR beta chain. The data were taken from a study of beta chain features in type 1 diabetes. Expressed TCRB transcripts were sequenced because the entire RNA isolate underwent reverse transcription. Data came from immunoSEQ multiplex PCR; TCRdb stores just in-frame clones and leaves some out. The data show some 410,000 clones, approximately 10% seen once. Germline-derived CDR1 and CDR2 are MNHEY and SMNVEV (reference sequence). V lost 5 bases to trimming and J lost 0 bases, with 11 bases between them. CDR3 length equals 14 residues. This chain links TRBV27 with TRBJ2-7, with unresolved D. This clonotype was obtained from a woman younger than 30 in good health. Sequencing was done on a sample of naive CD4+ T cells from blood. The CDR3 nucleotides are TGTGCCAGCAGTCCCCGACTCAGCTCCTACGAGCAGTACTTC. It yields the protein CASSPRLSSYEQYF.